This TCR beta chain originates from a study of hypomethylating agent response in myelodysplastic syndrome. About the research overall: Patients with myelodysplastic syndrome were several male and 2 female. The most frequent mutation was TET2, in about 50% of the 11 patients.

Survey resolution used two replicates of roughly 200 ng, totaling roughly 400 ng DNA. As processed by the authors: Of approximately 180,000 unique clonotypes, 1.5% to 2% were previously reported viral-epitope-specific in VDJdb. Generated by immunoSEQ multiplex PCR, the TCRdb table keeps only in-frame clones and is missing some. That table furnishes V, J and clone size, whereas the DNA furnished D and trimming. The repertoire holds 10,000 to 11,000 clones, with 75% to 85% as singletons. In germline, CDR1 is SGDLS, CDR2 YYNGEE. The V and J ends lost 0 bases and 7 bases respectively, with 11 bases between them. The CDR3 is made up of 14 amino acids.

This rearrangement joins TRBV9 to TRBJ1-5; D unresolved. Source: bone marrow, taken before or after starting hypomethylating agent treatment for myelodysplastic syndrome (not recorded which). This receptor was taken from a human donor with myelodysplastic syndrome. CDR3 coding DNA: TGTGCCAGCAGCGTAGAGCCTAGTGTACAGCCCCAGCATTTT. Protein product: CASSVEPSVQPQHF.